The clone carrying this T cell receptor (beta chain) was seen a single time. Its antigen remains unidentified. The source of the sample is a study of cytomegalovirus exposure and HLA in healthy donors. Study information: Most donors, roughly 77% of more than 300 genotyped, fell in the Caucasian-associated ancestry cluster. Broader study findings: The listing of 150 to 200 TCR beta chains classed them as cytomegalovirus-associated. TCR beta chain V- and J-gene trimming was linked, in a later analysis, to a missense variant in DCLRE1C.

The CDR3 runs 15 residues. Germline V gene data show CDR1 as LGHNA and CDR2 as YNFKEQ. Trimming cost V 2 bases and J 2 bases, with 9 bases left between them. Healthy bone marrow donors made up the donors. PCR primers comprised 60 Vbeta and 13 Jbeta primers. Clones were sequenced by immunoSEQ multiplex PCR, and TCRdb holds only the in-frame ones, with some missing. The data hold 150,000 to 200,000 clones, with about three quarters observed a single time. The origin of this receptor is a middle-aged man in good health and CMV-seropositive. The chain has TRBV4-2 and TRBJ2-2; D possibly corresponds to TRBD1 (5 bases). The specimen was PBMCs. For the CDR3, the DNA is TGTGCCAGCAGCCAAAGGACAACCAACACCGGGGAGCTGTTTTTT. This sequence encodes CASSQRTTNTGELFF.